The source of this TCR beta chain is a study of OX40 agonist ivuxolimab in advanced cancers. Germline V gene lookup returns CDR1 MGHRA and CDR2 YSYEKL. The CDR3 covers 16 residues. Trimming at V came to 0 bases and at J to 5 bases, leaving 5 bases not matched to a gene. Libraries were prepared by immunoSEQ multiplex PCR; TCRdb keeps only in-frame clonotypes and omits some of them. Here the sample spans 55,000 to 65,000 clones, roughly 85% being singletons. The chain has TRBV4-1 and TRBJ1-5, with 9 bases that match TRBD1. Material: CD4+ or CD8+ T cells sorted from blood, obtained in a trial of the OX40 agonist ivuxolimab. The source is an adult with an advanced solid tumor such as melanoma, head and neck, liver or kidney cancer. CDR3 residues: CASSQDLGQGDQPQHF. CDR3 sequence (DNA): TGCGCCAGCAGCCAAGATCTGGGACAGGGTGATCAGCCCCAGCATTTT.